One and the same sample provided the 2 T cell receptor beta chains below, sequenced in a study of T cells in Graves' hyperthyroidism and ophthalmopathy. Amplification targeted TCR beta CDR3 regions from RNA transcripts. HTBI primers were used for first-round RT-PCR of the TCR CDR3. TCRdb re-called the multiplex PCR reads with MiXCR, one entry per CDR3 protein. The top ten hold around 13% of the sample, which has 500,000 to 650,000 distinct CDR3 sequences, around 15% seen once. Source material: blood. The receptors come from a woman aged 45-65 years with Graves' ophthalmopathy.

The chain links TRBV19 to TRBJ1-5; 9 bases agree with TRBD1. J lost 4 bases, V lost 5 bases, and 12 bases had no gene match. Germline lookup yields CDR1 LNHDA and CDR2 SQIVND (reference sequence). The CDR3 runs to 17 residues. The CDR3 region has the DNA TGTGCCAGTAGTCCTACCAGCCCAGGACAGGGGAATCAGCCCCAGCATTTT. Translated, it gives CASSPTSPGQGNQPQHF.

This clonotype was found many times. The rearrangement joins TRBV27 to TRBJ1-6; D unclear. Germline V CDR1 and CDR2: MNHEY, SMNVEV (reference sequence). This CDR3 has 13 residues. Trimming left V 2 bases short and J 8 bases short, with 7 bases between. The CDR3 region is CASSLELDSPLHF. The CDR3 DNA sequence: TGTGCCAGCAGTTTAGAGCTAGATTCACCCCTCCACTTT.